This TCR beta chain was recovered during a study of control samples from healthy donors and cancer patients. The V gene's germline CDR1 is LGHNA and CDR2 YNFKEQ. Trimming shortened V by 0 bases and J by 0 bases, and 12 bases separated the two germline ends. The CDR3 sequence is 17 residues long. Generated by immunoSEQ multiplex PCR, the TCRdb table keeps only in-frame clones and is missing some. This table holds tens of thousands of clones, about 90% found once. Material: PBMCs. The chain combines TRBV4-2 with TRBJ1-3; D gene ambiguous. The receptor was derived from a man aged 60 to 75 with head and neck cancer. This CDR3 is CASSQERDGNSGNTIYF. The CDR3 coding sequence is TGTGCCAGCAGCCAAGAAAGAGACGGTAACTCTGGAAACACCATATATTTT.